The 22 T cell receptor beta chains reported below all come from one sample, sequenced in a study of CD8+ T cells in alopecia areata. Extracted RNA was reverse transcribed, and the resulting cDNA served as sequencing template. Sequencing used immunoSEQ multiplex PCR; TCRdb keeps in-frame clones, though not all of them. This sample has around 100,000 clones, with approximately 42% found just once. Sequencing used CD4+ T cells sorted from blood. These receptors came from a human donor with alopecia areata.

This chain's CDR3 is CSVSGAGGPVTYEQYF. Written as DNA, the CDR3 is TGCAGCGTCTCCGGGGCGGGAGGGCCTGTGACCTACGAGCAGTACTTC. The chain uses TRBV29-1 and TRBJ2-7, with TRBD2 identical over 9 bases. Germline CDR1 SQVTM, CDR2 ANQGSEA. The CDR3 is 16 residues long. Trimming cost V 6 bases and J 2 bases; bases outside gene matches: 14.

This chain joins TRBV28 and TRBJ2-3; TRBD2 aligns across 7 bases. The germline V gene has CDR1 MDHEN and CDR2 SYDVKM. The CDR3 is 16 residues long. With 4 bases clipped from V and 0 bases from J, the junction kept 7 bases outside the gene matches. This chain's CDR3 is CASSSHLAVSTDTQYF. The DNA of the CDR3 is TGTGCCAGCAGTTCCCACCTAGCGGTTAGCACAGATACGCAGTATTTT.

This clone has a handful of counts. The chain carries TRBV29-1 and TRBJ2-1, with D perhaps matching TRBD2 (5 bases). This CDR3 has 15 residues. Germline CDR1 reads SQVTM; CDR2 reads ANQGSEA. The germline V and J ends were trimmed by 4 bases and 5 bases, with 18 bases remaining between them. In DNA form, the CDR3 reads TGCAGCGTTGGTTCGTGGGTATCGGGGAACAATGAGCAGTTCTTC. This codes for CSVGSWVSGNNEQFF.

This clone was observed a handful of times. V usage is TRBV6-5 and J usage is TRBJ2-7; 7 nucleotides agree with TRBD2. The CDR3 consists of 13 residues. From germline, CDR1 is MNHEY and CDR2 SVGAGI. With 2 bases clipped from V and 4 bases from J, the junction kept 2 bases outside the gene matches. This chain's CDR3 is CASSYGGRYEQYF. CDR3 sequence (DNA): TGTGCCAGCAGTTACGGCGGGAGATACGAGCAGTACTTC.

This clone occurred a few times. The chain uses TRBV5-1 and TRBJ2-1; no reliable D call. Looked up from germline, CDR1 is SGHRS and CDR2 is YFSETQ. The V end lost 1 base, the J end lost 3 bases, and 14 bases lay between the germline ends. This CDR3 has 16 amino acids. The CDR3 nucleotides read TGCGCCAGCAGCTTGAACGGTGATACCCGCTACAATGAGCAGTTCTTC. It encodes CASSLNGDTRYNEQFF.

In this sample, this clone turned up once. This chain joins TRBV23-1 and TRBJ2-3, with D uncertain. TRBV23-1 is flagged as an ORF with uncertain function. The V and J ends lost 11 bases and 2 bases respectively, with 14 bases between them. This CDR3 has 13 amino acids. CDR3 nucleotide sequence: TGCGCCGGGCCGGTAAGGGACACAGATACGCAGTATTTT. This gives the protein CAGPVRDTDTQYF.

The chain has TRBV2 and TRBJ2-7; D may be TRBD2 (5 bases). Per the germline V gene, CDR1 is SNHLY and CDR2 is FYNNEI. The CDR3 is made up of 14 amino acids. The germline V and J ends were trimmed by 6 bases and 6 bases, with 18 bases remaining between them. The CDR3 region is CASRDRLRGPEQYF. The CDR3 region has the DNA TGTGCCAGCAGGGACCGCCTCCGAGGGCCCGAGCAGTACTTC.

The CDR3 coding sequence is TGTGCCTGGGGGGTGGTTTCAGAGACCCAGTACTTC. Amino acids: CAWGVVSETQYF. The chain employs TRBV30 and TRBJ2-5; D is unclear. This CDR3 region has 12 residues. The germline V gene encodes CDR1 GTSNPN and CDR2 SVGIG (reference sequence). The ends were cut back, 5 bases at V and 4 bases at J, with 11 bases in the middle.

This clone has only a few counts. The V call is TRBV29-1, the J call TRBJ2-1, with D unresolved. Germline CDR1 and CDR2: SQVTM and ANQGSEA. The CDR3 has 13 amino acids. Trimming shortened V by 4 bases and J by 0 bases, and 7 bases separated the two germline ends. The CDR3 coding sequence is TGCAGCGTTGCAGCAACCTCCTACAATGAGCAGTTCTTC. Translated, it gives CSVAATSYNEQFF.

This clone was detected a few times. CDR3 residues: CASSLSATGTTYEQYF. In nucleotides, the CDR3 is TGCGCCAGCAGCTTGTCAGCGACAGGAACGACCTACGAGCAGTACTTC. The gene calls are TRBV5-1 and TRBJ2-7; possibly TRBD1 for D (6 bases). This CDR3 is 16 amino acids long. Looked up from germline, CDR1 is SGHRS and CDR2 is YFSETQ. Trimming removed 1 base at V and 2 bases at J, with 16 bases between. Using reference TRBV5-1 and TRBJ2-7 for the parts outside the CDR3, the full variable domain is KAGVTQTPRYLIKTRGQQVTLSCSPISGHRSVSWYQQTPGQGLQFLFEYFSETQRNKGNFPGRFSGRQFSNSRSEMNVSTLELGDSALYLCASSLSATGTTYEQYFGPGTRLTVT.

This clone was counted between two and nine times. The chain joins TRBV27 to TRBJ2-1, with TRBD2 as a possible D gene (5 bases). The CDR3 covers 14 residues. The V end lost 8 bases, the J end lost 5 bases, and 16 bases lay between the germline ends. The V gene's germline CDR1 is MNHEY and CDR2 SMNVEV (reference sequence). DNA of the CDR3: TGTGCCAGCTCCACTAGGAGTGGTAACAATGAGCAGTTCTTC. Protein: CASSTRSGNNEQFF.

This clone occurred a few times. The genes are TRBV7-3 and TRBJ2-3, with 8 nucleotides matching TRBD1. Germline V lookup: CDR1 SGHTA, CDR2 FQGTGA. The CDR3 is 14 residues long. Losses at the gene ends were 5 bases for V and 2 bases for J; bases not matched to a gene: 3. DNA for the CDR3: TGTGCCAGCAGCCGGGACAGGAACACAGATACGCAGTATTTT. It codes for CASSRDRNTDTQYF.

The gene calls are TRBV4-3 and TRBJ1-2, with D unclear. The CDR3 has 14 residues. Germline CDR1 LGHNA, CDR2 YSLEER. The V end was cut by 2 bases, the J end by 11 bases, with 18 bases between. The CDR3 DNA reads TGCGCCAGCAGCCAATCCGGACGGACCTCCCTGTACACCTTC. It specifies CASSQSGRTSLYTF.

There are a few counts of this clone. The J gene is TRBJ1-5, the V gene TRBV30; maybe TRBD1 (5 bases). The CDR3 has 17 amino acids. Looked up from germline, CDR1 is GTSNPN and CDR2 is SVGIG (reference sequence). Trimming took off 1 base at V and 0 bases at J, with 16 bases between the two ends. In DNA, the CDR3 is TGTGCCTGGAGTGAAAAACGGCACGACAGTAGCAATCAGCCCCAGCATTTT. Encoded protein: CAWSEKRHDSSNQPQHF.

This clone was counted many times. V is TRBV9 and J is TRBJ2-5; tentatively, D is TRBD1 or TRBD2 (5 bases each). This CDR3 contains 15 residues. The germline CDR1 and CDR2 sequences are SGDLS and YYNGEE. Deletions cut 4 bases from V and 5 bases from J, with 18 bases between. DNA of the CDR3: TGTGCCAGCAGCCTCTCCGGGACGCCCTGGGAGACCCAGTACTTC. Encoded protein: CASSLSGTPWETQYF. The variable domain in full, with the rest retrieved from reference TRBV9 and TRBJ2-5, is DSGVTQTPKHLITATGQRVTLRCSPRSGDLSVYWYQQSLDQGLQFLIQYYNGEERAKGNILERFSAQQFPDLHSELNLSSLELGDSALYFCASSLSGTPWETQYFGPGTRLLVL.

This clone was counted a few times. The chain recombines TRBV18 with TRBJ1-4; D is unclear. Germline CDR1 and CDR2: KGHSH and LQKENI. The CDR3 consists of 13 residues. Between the trimmed V and J ends, which lost 5 bases and 1 base, there was a span of 5 bases. CDR3 sequence: CASSEITNEKLFF. CDR3 in DNA: TGTGCCAGCTCAGAAATAACTAATGAAAAACTGTTTTTT.

This clone was seen more than once but under ten times. The chain employs TRBV7-2 and TRBJ2-3, with 10 nucleotides matching TRBD2. V shed 1 base, J shed 8 bases, and the junction held 9 bases outside the gene matches. The CDR3 has 16 residues. The germline V gene encodes CDR1 SGHTA and CDR2 FQGNSA. In nucleotides, the CDR3 is TGTGCCAGCAGCTTAGACCAGCGGGAGGGGTCTGTTACGCAGTATTTT. Translated: CASSLDQREGSVTQYF.

The rearrangement links TRBV6-5 to TRBJ2-5, with 7 bases that match TRBD2. CDR1 is MNHEY, CDR2 SVGAGI, per germline. The CDR3 runs to 15 residues. J was trimmed by 5 bases and V by 0 bases; bases with no gene match: 6. The CDR3 here is CASSYSMSRGETQYF. The CDR3 DNA is TGTGCCAGCAGTTACTCGATGTCGCGGGGGGAGACCCAGTACTTC.

V is TRBV6-5 and J is TRBJ2-6; weak D call: TRBD1 (5 bases). The CDR3 length is 16 residues. The germline V gene has CDR1 MNHEY and CDR2 SVGAGI. Deletions cut 0 bases from V and 0 bases from J, with 6 bases between. CDR3 residues: CASSYSRVSGANVLTF. The CDR3 nucleotides read TGTGCCAGCAGTTACTCCAGGGTCTCTGGGGCCAACGTCCTGACTTTC.

This sequence joins TRBV4-2 and TRBJ2-3, with a tentative D call TRBD2 (6 bases). Trimming took off 2 bases at V and 2 bases at J, with 11 bases between the two ends. CDR3 length equals 15 residues. Germline V gene lookup returns CDR1 LGHNA and CDR2 YNFKEQ. DNA of the CDR3: TGTGCCAGCAGCCAAAAGGGAGGCCCCACAGATACGCAGTATTTT. This gives the protein CASSQKGGPTDTQYF.

The chain uses TRBV27 and TRBJ2-5; D is uncertain. Germline V gene data show CDR1 as MNHEY and CDR2 as SMNVEV (reference sequence). V was cut by 6 bases and J by 2 bases, with 4 bases left in between. The CDR3 contains 11 residues. The CDR3 is CASREQETQYF. CDR3 DNA sequence: TGTGCCAGCAGGGAACAAGAGACCCAGTACTTC.

This clone has only a few counts. V and J are TRBV7-9 and TRBJ2-7; the D is unclear. Germline CDR1 reads SEHNR; CDR2 reads FQNEAQ (reference sequence). There are 12 residues in the CDR3. The ends were cut back, 6 bases at V and 2 bases at J, with 8 bases in the middle. CDR3 amino acids: CASSDTTYEQYF. CDR3 sequence (DNA): TGTGCCAGCAGTGACACTACCTACGAGCAGTACTTC. The full variable domain, in which reference TRBV7-9 and TRBJ2-7 provide the parts outside the CDR3, is DTGVSQNPRHKITKRGQNVTFRCDPISEHNRLYWYRQTLGQGPEFLTYFQNEAQLEKSRLLSDRFSAERPKGSFSTLEIQRTEQGDSAMYLCASSDTTYEQYFGPGTRLTVT.